The 18 T cell receptor beta chains presented below share a single source sample, sequenced in a study of cytomegalovirus exposure and HLA in healthy donors. Primers: 60 Vbeta forward and 13 Jbeta reverse. The table came from immunoSEQ multiplex PCR; TCRdb's copy has only in-frame clones and leaves some out. The sample includes around 200,000 clones. What was sequenced was PBMCs. Receptors originate from a woman in her twenties or thirties in good health and CMV-seropositive.

A note on this clone: The junction and the germline gene differ at one end; a read error may be behind it. The V call is TRBV7-9, the J call TRBJ1-3, with 7 positions matching TRBD1. Germline V gene data show CDR1 as SEHNR and CDR2 as FQNEAQ (reference sequence). CDR3 length equals 14 residues. The CDR3 nucleotides are TGTGCCAGCAGCCGGACAGGCTCTGGAGACACCATATATTTT. Translating gives CASSRTGSGDTIYF.

CDR3 in DNA: TGTGCCATCAGTGGACACGATGTATCGGGCTACACCTTC. Translating gives CAISGHDVSGYTF. The rearrangement joins TRBV10-3 to TRBJ1-2; unclear D gene. Trimming removed 4 bases from V and 8 bases from J, with 14 bases in between. CDR1 is ENHRY, CDR2 SYGVKD, per germline. This CDR3 comprises 13 residues.

The chain carries TRBV6-1 and TRBJ1-5; 9 positions match TRBD1. This CDR3 is 14 amino acids long. V lost 8 bases to trimming and J lost 9 bases; unmatched junction nucleotides: 11. Germline V gene sequence: CDR1 MNHNS, CDR2 SASEGT. The CDR3 nucleotides read TGTGCCAGCGCGGCGGGGGACAGGGCAAGGCCCCAGCATTTT. Translated: CASAAGDRARPQHF.

The rearrangement links TRBV15 to TRBJ2-7; D is possibly TRBD1 (6 bases). CDR3 length equals 15 residues. Trimming took off 0 bases at V and 2 bases at J, with 11 bases between the two ends. Germline CDR1 LNHNV, CDR2 YYDKDF (reference sequence). CDR3 sequence: CATSRDLPGAYEQYF. In DNA form, the CDR3 reads TGTGCCACCAGCAGAGACCTGCCAGGGGCCTACGAGCAGTACTTC. Based on the CDR3 plus reference TRBV15 and TRBJ2-7, the full variable domain is DAMVIQNPRYQVTQFGKPVTLSCSQTLNHNVMYWYQQKSSQAPKLLFHYYDKDFNNEADTPDNFQSRRPNTSFCFLDIRSPGLGDTAMYLCATSRDLPGAYEQYFGPGTRLTVT.

V and J are TRBV30 and TRBJ2-5, with 11 bases that match TRBD1. The DNA matches TRBJ2-7 better at its end, which makes the J call doubtful. The CDR3 sequence is 16 residues long. Germline lookup yields CDR1 GTSNPN and CDR2 SVGIG (reference sequence). CDR3 sequence reads: CAWAGTGGSSYYEQYF. The DNA of the CDR3 is TGTGCCTGGGCCGGGACAGGGGGAAGTTCCTACTACGAGCAGTACTTC.

The chain is built from TRBV29-1 and TRBJ2-7; TRBD1 matches at 7 bases. CDR3 length: 13 amino acids. CDR1 and CDR2 (germline): SQVTM, ANQGSEA. V lost 7 bases, J lost 3 bases, and 9 bases stayed unmatched. CDR3 protein: CSARPAGGYEQYF. CDR3 in DNA: TGCAGCGCCCGCCCTGCAGGGGGCTACGAGCAGTACTTC.

The chain uses TRBV10-1 and TRBJ1-2; the D gene is possibly TRBD1 (5 bases). The CDR3 sequence is 14 residues long. The V gene lost 6 bases and the J gene lost 5 bases, with 16 bases spanning the gap. Germline loops: CDR1 WNHNN, CDR2 SYGVQD (reference sequence). The CDR3 nucleotides are TGCGCCAGCAGCCCAGCGGGGGAATGGTATGGCTACACCTTC. It yields the protein CASSPAGEWYGYTF.

The rearrangement joins TRBV6-1 to TRBJ2-1; TRBD2 aligns across 14 bases. This CDR3 is 21 amino acids long. With V trimmed by 2 bases and J by 0 bases, 12 bases remained unmatched. Per germline, CDR1 MNHNS and CDR2 SASEGT. CDR3 sequence (DNA): TGTGCCAGCAGTGAACGACTAGCGGGGGGGGCCGCCCAAAGCTCCTACAATGAGCAGTTCTTC. It yields the protein CASSERLAGGAAQSSYNEQFF.

The genes are TRBV6-5 and TRBJ1-5; 7 positions match TRBD1. The V and J ends lost 6 bases and 0 bases, in that order; junction bases with no gene match: 5. There are 15 residues in the CDR3. The V gene's germline CDR1 is MNHEY and CDR2 SVGAGI. The DNA of the CDR3 is TGTGCCAGCAGGCCGTACAGGGGTAGCAATCAGCCCCAGCATTTT. Translation gives CASRPYRGSNQPQHF.

This chain joins TRBV18 and TRBJ1-4, with 8 bases lining up with TRBD1. The germline CDR1 and CDR2 sequences are KGHSH and LQKENI. The V segment lost 1 base and the J segment 8 bases; nucleotides outside the gene matches: 6. The CDR3 has 15 residues. CDR3 region: CASSPQTGDREKLFF. DNA of the CDR3: TGTGCCAGCTCACCACAGACAGGGGACAGGGAAAAACTGTTTTTT.

The genes are TRBV27 and TRBJ1-1, with D unclear. Germline loops: CDR1 MNHEY, CDR2 SMNVEV (reference sequence). This CDR3 is 16 amino acids long. Deletions cut 3 bases from V and 6 bases from J, with 20 bases between. The CDR3 loop reads CASSFSGDSWLAEAFF. The CDR3 DNA is TGTGCCAGCAGTTTTTCGGGTGATTCCTGGTTGGCTGAAGCTTTCTTT.

The rearrangement joins TRBV10-1 to TRBJ1-2; TRBD1 aligns across 8 bases. This CDR3 spans 15 amino acids. The germline gives CDR1 WNHNN, CDR2 SYGVQD (reference sequence). Unmatched junction bases numbered 8, after V lost 4 bases and J lost 4 bases. In DNA, the CDR3 is TGCGCCAGCAGTGGACAGGGGTCGCTAGGCTATGGCTACACCTTC. The encoded protein is CASSGQGSLGYGYTF.

The J gene is TRBJ2-3, the V gene TRBV7-7; TRBD2 matches 11 bases. V lost 5 bases, J lost 4 bases, and 5 bases stayed unmatched. This CDR3 contains 15 residues. Germline V gene lookup returns CDR1 SSHAT and CDR2 FNYEAQ (reference sequence). The CDR3 DNA follows: TGTGCCAGCAGCGCGGGACTAGCGGCCTCAGATACGCAGTATTTT. It codes for CASSAGLAASDTQYF.

The chain links TRBV7-6 to TRBJ2-3; D may be TRBD2 (6 bases). Trimming took 0 bases from V and 0 from J, leaving 10 bases between them. Per the germline V gene, CDR1 is SGHVS and CDR2 is FNYEAQ. The CDR3 has 16 residues. CDR3 sequence reads: CASSLASGPSTDTQYF. CDR3 sequence (DNA): TGTGCCAGCAGCTTAGCCAGCGGGCCAAGCACAGATACGCAGTATTTT.

J is TRBJ1-6 and V is TRBV18, with D possibly being TRBD1 (5 bases). The CDR3 has 14 residues. V lost 6 bases to trimming and J lost 10 bases, with 16 bases between them. CDR1 and CDR2 (germline): KGHSH, LQKENI. This CDR3 reads CASSPRRDGSPLHF. The DNA for the CDR3 is TGTGCCAGCTCCCCCCGGAGGGACGGATCACCCCTCCACTTT. The variable domain in full, completed from reference TRBV18 and TRBJ1-6, reads NAGVMQNPRHLVRRRGQEARLRCSPMKGHSHVYWYRQLPEEGLKFMVYLQKENIIDESGMPKERFSAEFPKEGPSILRIQQVVRGDSAAYFCASSPRRDGSPLHFGNGTRLTVT.

CDR3 protein: CASSLGANTEAFF. The CDR3 region has the DNA TGTGCCAGCTCGTTGGGGGCGAACACTGAAGCTTTCTTT. The chain recombines TRBV18 with TRBJ1-1; D may be TRBD1 (6 bases). V shed 6 bases and J shed 1 base, with 9 bases lying between them. The germline CDR1 and CDR2 sequences are KGHSH and LQKENI. This CDR3 is 13 amino acids long.

The chain has TRBV6-5 and TRBJ2-7; a weak D match, TRBD2 (5 bases). The V end lost 0 bases, the J end lost 1 base, and 13 bases lay between the germline ends. Per germline, CDR1 MNHEY and CDR2 SVGAGI. This CDR3 has 16 residues. The CDR3 is CASSYSFNGVSYEQYF. The DNA of the CDR3 is TGTGCCAGCAGTTACTCATTTAACGGGGTGTCCTACGAGCAGTACTTC.

This chain joins TRBV11-1 and TRBJ1-1, with D hard to call. Trimming took 6 bases from V and 0 from J, leaving 11 bases between them. Germline assignment: CDR1 SGHAT and CDR2 FQDESV (reference sequence). The CDR3 spans 14 residues. The CDR3 DNA reads as TGTGCCAGCAGACAACATATCATGAACACTGAAGCTTTCTTT. This sequence encodes CASRQHIMNTEAFF.